This T cell receptor (beta chain) comes out of a study of spatial heterogeneity in lung cancer. Time point of the sample: sample taken at primary tumor resection. This clonotype ranks as medium-sized (0.01 to 0.1%). TCRdb redid the calling of the 5' RACE reads with MiXCR, one entry per CDR3 protein. The sample carries roughly 380 distinct CDR3 sequences, roughly 15% recorded once. Looked up from germline, CDR1 is KGHDR and CDR2 is SFDVKD. The CDR3 length is 13 residues. V shed 6 bases and J 7 bases; nucleotides not matched to a gene: 4. Material: normal lung tissue next to the tumor, obtained at surgery. This clonotype was obtained from a female donor with early-stage non-small cell lung cancer. The chain is built from TRBV24-1 and TRBJ2-1; 8 nucleotides align to TRBD2. CDR3 DNA sequence: TGTGCCACCAGTAGGAGCGGGGGAAATGAGCAGTTCTTC. Its protein product is CATSRSGGNEQFF.